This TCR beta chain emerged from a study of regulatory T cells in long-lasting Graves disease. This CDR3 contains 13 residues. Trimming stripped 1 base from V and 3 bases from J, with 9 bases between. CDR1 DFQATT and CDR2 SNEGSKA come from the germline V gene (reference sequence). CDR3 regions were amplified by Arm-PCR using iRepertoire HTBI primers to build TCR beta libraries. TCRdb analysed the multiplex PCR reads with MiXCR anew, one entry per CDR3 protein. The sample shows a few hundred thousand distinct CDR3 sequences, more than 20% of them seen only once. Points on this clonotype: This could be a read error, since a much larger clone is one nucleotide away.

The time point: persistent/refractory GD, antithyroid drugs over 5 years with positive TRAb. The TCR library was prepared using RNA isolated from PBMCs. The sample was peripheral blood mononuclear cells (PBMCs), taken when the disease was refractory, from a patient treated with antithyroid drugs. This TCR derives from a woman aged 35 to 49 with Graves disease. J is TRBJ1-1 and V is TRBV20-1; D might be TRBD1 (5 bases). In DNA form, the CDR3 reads TGCAGTGCTAGAGGTCGGGGGTACACTGAAGCTTTCTTT. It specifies CSARGRGYTEAFF.